This T cell receptor (beta chain) stems from a study of cytomegalovirus exposure and HLA in healthy donors. The CDR3 extends over 19 amino acids. This clone has just a few counts. The study ran its PCR with 60 Vbeta and 13 Jbeta primers. The method was immunoSEQ multiplex PCR; TCRdb's version includes in-frame clones alone and lacks a portion of them. The profile covers about 200,000 clones, with 70% to 80% appearing a single time and around 0.42% taken by the ten largest. The J gene is TRBJ1-4, the V gene TRBV12-1. TRBV12-1 is assigned pseudogene status. The source material was PBMCs. This receptor was identified in a male donor in good health and CMV-seropositive. The DNA of the CDR3 is TGTGCCAGCAGCTTCCCCACTTCGAGGATTAGGACTCCAGAAGAAAAACTGTTTTTT. Protein product: CASSFPTSRIRTPEEKLFF.